These 29 T cell receptor beta chains share one sample of origin, sequenced in a study of graft-versus-host responses after intestinal transplantation (dated by TCRdb to the early 2020s). Antigen specificity for these receptors is unknown. The library came from the immunoSEQ multiplex PCR assay. TCRdb re-hosts the immuneACCESS table, in-frame sequences only. Its copies lack some clones; in the studies checked, an unresolved V gene accounts for under half of them, and the cause for the rest is not known. The sample includes about 130,000 clones, with about 90% observed a single time. The top ten constitute 0.19% of the sample. The time point label, read with the paper, signifies: cells obtained before transplantation from donor or recipient. Source: unstimulated CD4+ T cells sorted from spleen or lymph node cells, taken before intestinal transplant. All receptors come from a human donor who received an intestinal transplant.

V is TRBV7-8 and J is TRBJ2-5; 10 positions agree with TRBD2. CDR1 is SGHVS and CDR2 is FQNEAQ in the germline V gene. This CDR3 is 18 amino acids long. The junction had 12 bases not matched to a gene; V was cut back by 0 bases and J by 5 bases. The CDR3 spells CASSLAEASGSITETQYF. The CDR3 DNA sequence: TGTGCCAGCAGCTTAGCTGAGGCTAGCGGGAGTATTACGGAGACCCAGTACTTC.

The chain joins TRBV6-5 to TRBJ2-7; 8 bases are shared with TRBD2. The CDR3 has 13 amino acids. Germline CDR1 and CDR2: MNHEY and SVGAGI. The J segment lost 0 bases and the V segment lost 8 bases, leaving 3 bases of the junction unmatched. The CDR3 is CASLGLASYEQYF. The CDR3 nucleotides read TGTGCCAGCCTTGGACTAGCCTCCTACGAGCAGTACTTC.

This sequence joins TRBV7-2 and TRBJ2-5, with 12 bases lining up with TRBD2. The CDR3 runs to 16 residues. Trimming at V came to 4 bases and at J to 0 bases, leaving 3 bases not matched to a gene. Germline assignment: CDR1 SGHTA and CDR2 FQGNSA. The CDR3 loop is CASSSGLAGYQETQYF. DNA for the CDR3: TGTGCCAGCAGCTCTGGACTAGCGGGATACCAAGAGACCCAGTACTTC.

The chain links TRBV7-9 to TRBJ2-7, with no clear D. In germline, CDR1 is SEHNR, CDR2 FQNEAQ (reference sequence). Between the trimmed V and J ends, which lost 4 bases and 5 bases, there was a span of 12 bases. The CDR3 contains 13 residues. CDR3 sequence reads: CASSSAATNEQYF. The DNA for the CDR3 is TGTGCCAGCAGCTCGGCAGCCACGAACGAGCAGTACTTC.

The J gene is TRBJ2-7, the V gene TRBV4-1, with D possibly being TRBD1 or TRBD2 (7 bases each). The CDR3 runs to 20 residues. V was shortened by 4 bases and J by 3 bases, with 31 bases between the two germline ends. Germline assignment: CDR1 MGHRA and CDR2 YSYEKL. CDR3 region: CASSPSPAGRGLRTVYEQYF. Written as DNA, the CDR3 is TGCGCCAGCAGCCCCTCTCCTGCGGGGAGGGGGCTCAGAACGGTCTACGAGCAGTACTTC.

The chain recombines TRBV6-5 with TRBJ1-1, with D possibly being TRBD1 (6 bases). The germline gives CDR1 MNHEY, CDR2 SVGAGI. The V end was cut by 5 bases, the J end by 5 bases, with 12 bases between. The CDR3 sequence is 13 residues long. The CDR3 spells CASSENQGTEAFF. The CDR3 nucleotides read TGTGCCAGCAGTGAAAATCAGGGGACTGAAGCTTTCTTT.

This chain connects TRBV27 to TRBJ2-3; no clear D gene. CDR3 size: 13 residues. Deletions cut 8 bases from V and 4 bases from J, with 13 bases between. Germline CDR1 MNHEY, CDR2 SMNVEV (reference sequence). In DNA form, the CDR3 reads TGTGCCAGCCGACTGCTTGGGGCAGATACGCAGTATTTT. Amino acid sequence: CASRLLGADTQYF.

This clone was detected only once. The chain uses TRBV28 and TRBJ1-6, with 8 bases identical to TRBD1. The CDR3 covers 17 residues. Unmatched junction bases numbered 13, after V lost 4 bases and J lost 8 bases. Germline lookup yields CDR1 MDHEN and CDR2 SYDVKM. CDR3 sequence reads: CASSSLVFQGADSPLHF. DNA for the CDR3: TGTGCCAGCAGTTCCCTAGTTTTCCAGGGGGCCGATTCACCCCTCCACTTT.

The chain uses TRBV6-5 and TRBJ2-5; 11 bases line up with TRBD2. The J call may be incorrect, as the DNA end agrees better with TRBJ2-7. Germline lookup yields CDR1 MNHEY and CDR2 SVGAGI. The CDR3 loop spans 14 amino acids. The CDR3 DNA reads TGTGCCAGCGCCACTAGCGGGAGTTTATACGAGCAGTACTTC. It encodes CASATSGSLYEQYF.

The genes are TRBV7-8 and TRBJ2-2; D possibly corresponds to TRBD2 (6 bases). The CDR3 runs to 16 residues. The germline gives CDR1 SGHVS, CDR2 FQNEAQ. Trimming pared 2 bases from V and 1 base from J, leaving 11 bases between. For the CDR3, the DNA is TGTGCCAGCAGCTTACGGCCCGGGGGGAACACCGGGGAGCTGTTTTTT. Residues: CASSLRPGGNTGELFF. Full variable domain (missing parts from reference TRBV7-8 and TRBJ2-2): GAGVSQSPRYKVAKRGQDVALRCDPISGHVSLFWYQQALGQGPEFLTYFQNEAQLDKSGLPSDRFFAERPEGSVSTLKIQRTQQEDSAVYLCASSLRPGGNTGELFFGEGSRLTVL.

This clone has only one observation. The rearrangement uses TRBV1 and TRBJ2-5; the table gives TRBD2 as D, unverified against the DNA. TRBV1 has pseudogene status. There are 15 residues in the CDR3. CDR3 nucleotides: TGCACCAGCAGCCCTTCTAGCGGTTTCCCGGAGACCCAGTACTTC. This translates into CTSSPSSGFPETQYF.

This clone was counted a single time. This chain links TRBV9 with TRBJ2-6; TRBD1 matches at 10 bases. With 4 bases clipped from V and 0 bases from J, the junction kept 4 bases outside the gene matches. There are 17 residues in the CDR3. The germline gives CDR1 SGDLS, CDR2 YYNGEE. The CDR3 here is CASSPGQGSSGANVLTF. The DNA of the CDR3 is TGTGCCAGCAGCCCGGGACAGGGGAGCTCTGGGGCCAACGTCCTGACTTTC.

Concerning this clone itself: The junction shows a germline mismatch at one end, possibly a read error. This chain links TRBV7-7 with TRBJ2-2; the match to TRBD1 covers 9 bases. Looked up from germline, CDR1 is SSHAT and CDR2 is FNYEAQ (reference sequence). The CDR3 consists of 15 residues. The CDR3 DNA reads TGTGCTAGCAGCTTAGTAACAGGGGGCTCCGGGGAGCTGTTTTTT. Translating gives CASSLVTGGSGELFF.

The rearrangement links TRBV18 to TRBJ2-1; TRBD2 matches at 7 bases. This CDR3 spans 15 amino acids. V shed 10 bases and J 9 bases; nucleotides not matched to a gene: 18. Per germline, CDR1 KGHSH and CDR2 LQKENI. For the CDR3, the DNA is TGTGCCAACCGACGCGAGGGGACTAACCCATTTGAGCAGTTCTTC. Protein sequence: CANRREGTNPFEQFF. Full variable domain (missing parts from reference TRBV18 and TRBJ2-1): NAGVMQNPRHLVRRRGQEARLRCSPMKGHSHVYWYRQLPEEGLKFMVYLQKENIIDESGMPKERFSAEFPKEGPSILRIQQVVRGDSAAYFCANRREGTNPFEQFFGPGTRLTVL.

This chain connects TRBV10-3 to TRBJ1-3, with a tentative D call TRBD1 (5 bases). The germline V gene has CDR1 ENHRY and CDR2 SYGVKD. V was trimmed by 7 bases and J by 2 bases, leaving 15 bases between them. The CDR3 totals 15 residues. CDR3 region: CAITTGGGTGNTIYF. CDR3 sequence (DNA): TGTGCCATCACCACGGGCGGGGGGACTGGAAACACCATATATTTT.

This sequence joins TRBV28 and TRBJ2-7; 13 nucleotides align to TRBD2. This CDR3 contains 16 residues. Per the germline V gene, CDR1 is MDHEN and CDR2 is SYDVKM. J gave up 6 bases and V 5 bases, and 10 bases lay outside the gene matches. CDR3 loop: CASSPLGLAGVGEQYF. DNA of the CDR3: TGTGCCAGCAGTCCTCTCGGACTAGCGGGAGTAGGCGAGCAGTACTTC. Using reference TRBV28 and TRBJ2-7 for the parts outside the CDR3, the full variable domain is DVKVTQSSRYLVKRTGEKVFLECVQDMDHENMFWYRQDPGLGLRLIYFSYDVKMKEKGDIPEGYSVSREKKERFSLILESASTNQTSMYLCASSPLGLAGVGEQYFGPGTRLTVT.

J is TRBJ1-1 and V is TRBV27; no clear D gene. Germline CDR1 MNHEY, CDR2 SMNVEV (reference sequence). With 6 bases removed from V and 1 base from J, the gap between germline ends came to 12 bases. The CDR3 is made up of 14 amino acids. CDR3 DNA sequence: TGTGCCAGCAGATTAGGTCGGCAGAACACTGAAGCTTTCTTT. Translating gives CASRLGRQNTEAFF.

The chain carries TRBV5-1 and TRBJ2-1; 9 bases fit TRBD1. Looked up from germline, CDR1 is SGHRS and CDR2 is YFSETQ. Trimming removed 3 bases from V and 9 bases from J; junction bases left unmatched: 10. The CDR3 runs 15 residues. CDR3 nucleotides: TGCGCCAGCAGCTCACTTCAACAGGGGGCCGGTGAGCAGTTCTTC. Translation: CASSSLQQGAGEQFF. Complete variable domain (other parts from reference TRBV5-1 and TRBJ2-1): KAGVTQTPRYLIKTRGQQVTLSCSPISGHRSVSWYQQTPGQGLQFLFEYFSETQRNKGNFPGRFSGRQFSNSRSEMNVSTLELGDSALYLCASSSLQQGAGEQFFGPGTRLTVL.

The chain joins TRBV28 to TRBJ1-1; 10 bases are a match to TRBD1. Losses at the gene ends were 6 bases for V and 0 bases for J; bases not matched to a gene: 4. The CDR3 covers 15 residues. Germline loops: CDR1 MDHEN, CDR2 SYDVKM. CDR3 amino acids: CASRYGTGVNTEAFF. DNA for the CDR3: TGTGCCAGCAGGTATGGGACAGGGGTGAACACTGAAGCTTTCTTT.

This clone turned up a few times. This rearrangement joins TRBV10-3 to TRBJ2-7, with 7 bases that match TRBD1. Trimming removed 6 bases from V and 1 base from J; junction bases left unmatched: 12. This CDR3 has 16 amino acids. The V gene's germline CDR1 is ENHRY and CDR2 SYGVKD. The CDR3 is CAISDLGDSVSYEQYF. The CDR3 region has the DNA TGTGCCATCAGCGACCTGGGGGACAGTGTATCCTACGAGCAGTACTTC.

J is TRBJ1-2 and V is TRBV6-1; 8 positions agree with TRBD1. The junction had 5 bases not matched to a gene; V was cut back by 6 bases and J by 2 bases. Per germline, CDR1 MNHNS and CDR2 SASEGT. The CDR3 extends over 14 amino acids. In DNA, the CDR3 is TGTGCCAGCAGACTCGGACAGGGAAACTATGGCTACACCTTC. This encodes CASRLGQGNYGYTF.

The V call is TRBV6-1, the J call TRBJ2-3, with D perhaps TRBD1 or TRBD2 (5 bases each). This CDR3 region has 16 residues. Germline V gives CDR1 MNHNS, CDR2 SASEGT. Trimming pared 4 bases from V and 0 bases from J, leaving 14 bases between. The CDR3 sequence is CASSAGTGTSTDTQYF. CDR3 nucleotides: TGTGCCAGCAGTGCCGGGACGGGTACGAGCACAGATACGCAGTATTTT.

The V and J genes are TRBV6-5 and TRBJ1-2; no definite D call. The CDR3 has 14 residues. Trimming stripped 7 bases from V and 1 base from J, with 13 bases between. CDR1 and CDR2 from the germline V gene are MNHEY and SVGAGI. In DNA, the CDR3 is TGTGCCAGCAAGGCCGACGACCTTAACTATGGCTACACCTTC. Protein product: CASKADDLNYGYTF.

This clone appeared a single time. Here the CDR3 reads CASSPRERGDNEQFF. Here the CDR3 DNA reads TGTGCCAGCAGCCCACGGGAGCGGGGCGACAATGAGCAGTTCTTC. This chain joins TRBV4-2 and TRBJ2-1, with 7 bases matching TRBD2. Losses at the gene ends were 4 bases for V and 5 bases for J; bases not matched to a gene: 8. CDR3 length: 15 residues. The germline gives CDR1 LGHNA, CDR2 YNFKEQ.

The chain is built from TRBV27 and TRBJ2-7, with 10 bases lining up with TRBD2. CDR1 and CDR2 from the germline V gene are MNHEY and SMNVEV (reference sequence). V lost 4 bases to trimming and J lost 4 bases; unmatched junction nucleotides: 4. CDR3 length: 14 residues. In nucleotides, the CDR3 is TGTGCCAGCAGTTCTAGCGGGAGACGATACGAGCAGTACTTC. Its protein is CASSSSGRRYEQYF.

The chain uses TRBV7-2 and TRBJ2-7, with TRBD2 as a possible D gene (5 bases). V was clipped by 1 base and J by 6 bases, with 13 bases between them. The CDR3 spans 14 residues. CDR1 SGHTA and CDR2 FQGNSA come from the germline V gene. The DNA for the CDR3 is TGTGCCAGCAGCTTAGTCGCGCAGGCGGGCGAGCAGTACTTC. It codes for CASSLVAQAGEQYF. Full variable domain (remainder filled in from reference TRBV7-2 and TRBJ2-7): GAGVSQSPSNKVTEKGKDVELRCDPISGHTALYWYRQSLGQGLEFLIYFQGNSAPDKSGLPSDRFSAERTGGSVSTLTIQRTQQEDSAVYLCASSLVAQAGEQYFGPGTRLTVT.

The CDR3 here is CASRGLGTGELFF. The CDR3, as DNA: TGTGCCAGCAGAGGGCTTGGCACCGGGGAGCTGTTTTTT. The chain uses TRBV25-1 and TRBJ2-2, with D unresolved. Per germline, CDR1 MGHDK and CDR2 SYGVNS. The CDR3 is 13 amino acids. Deletions cut 6 bases from V and 4 bases from J, with 9 bases between. The variable domain in full, completed from reference TRBV25-1 and TRBJ2-2, reads EADIYQTPRYLVIGTGKKITLECSQTMGHDKMYWYQQDPGMELHLIHYSYGVNSTEKGDLSSESTVSRIRTEHFPLTLESARPSHTSQYLCASRGLGTGELFFGEGSRLTVL.

The chain has TRBV6-4 and TRBJ2-1; TRBD2 aligns across 10 bases. J lost 14 bases, V lost 2 bases, and 6 bases had no gene match. The CDR3 is 13 amino acids. The germline CDR1 and CDR2 sequences are MRHNA and SNTAGT. The CDR3 spells CASSDRLAGAKFF. CDR3 sequence (DNA): TGTGCCAGCAGTGACCGGCTAGCGGGGGCTAAGTTCTTC.

This chain joins TRBV19 and TRBJ1-5; no firm D call. Trimming pared 3 bases from V and 1 base from J, leaving 13 bases between. This CDR3 spans 16 amino acids. CDR1 is LNHDA and CDR2 is SQIVND in the germline V gene (reference sequence). The CDR3 DNA reads as TGTGCCAGTAGTATGAAGGGTGTGTTCAGCAATCAGCCCCAGCATTTT. Translating gives CASSMKGVFSNQPQHF.